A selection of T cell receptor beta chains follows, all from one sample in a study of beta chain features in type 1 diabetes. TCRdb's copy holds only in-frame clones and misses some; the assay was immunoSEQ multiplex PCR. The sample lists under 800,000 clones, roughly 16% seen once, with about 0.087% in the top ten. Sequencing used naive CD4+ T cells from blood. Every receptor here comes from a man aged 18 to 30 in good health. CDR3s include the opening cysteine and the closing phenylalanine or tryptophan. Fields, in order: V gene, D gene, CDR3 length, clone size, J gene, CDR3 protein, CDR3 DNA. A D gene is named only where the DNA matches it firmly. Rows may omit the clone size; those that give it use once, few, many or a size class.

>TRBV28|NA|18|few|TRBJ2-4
CASSLIRGLMSGKNIQYF
TGTGCCAGCAGTTTAATCAGGGGCTTAATGTCGGGTAAAAACATTCAGTACTTC
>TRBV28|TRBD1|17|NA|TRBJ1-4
CASSLLGQGARGEKLFF
TGTGCCAGCAGTTTATTGGGACAGGGGGCGCGCGGTGAAAAACTGTTTTTT
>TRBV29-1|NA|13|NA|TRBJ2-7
CSVGGSPSYEQYF
TGCAGCGTTGGGGGCAGTCCATCCTACGAGCAGTACTTC
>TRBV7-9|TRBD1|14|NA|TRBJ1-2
CASSLGTDNYGYTF
TGTGCCAGCAGCCTGGGGACAGACAACTATGGCTACACCTTC
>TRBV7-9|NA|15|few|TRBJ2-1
CASSFKGARYNEQFF
TGTGCCAGCAGCTTTAAAGGGGCCCGGTACAATGAGCAGTTCTTC
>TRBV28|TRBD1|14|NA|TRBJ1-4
CASSWGGTGEKLFF
TGTGCCAGCAGCTGGGGGGGGACAGGTGAAAAACTGTTTTTT
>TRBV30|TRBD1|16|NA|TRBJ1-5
CAWSGDSLEGNQPQHF
TGTGCCTGGAGTGGGGACAGCCTGGAGGGCAATCAGCCCCAGCATTTT
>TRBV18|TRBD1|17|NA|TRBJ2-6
CASSFGQGLSGANVLTF
TGTGCCAGTTCATTCGGACAGGGGTTATCTGGGGCCAACGTCCTGACTTTC
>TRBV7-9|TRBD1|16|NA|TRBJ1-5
CASSSGQGVGNQPQHF
TGTGCCAGCAGCAGTGGACAGGGGGTTGGCAATCAGCCCCAGCATTTT
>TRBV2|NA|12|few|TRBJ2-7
CASRETKHWQYF
TGTGCCAGCAGGGAGACTAAACACTGGCAGTACTTC
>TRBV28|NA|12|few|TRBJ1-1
CASSLRPTEAFF
TGTGCCAGCAGCCTCCGACCCACTGAAGCTTTCTTT
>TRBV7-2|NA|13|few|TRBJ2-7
CASSFGTGEVKYF
TGTGCCAGCAGCTTCGGTACAGGGGAGGTAAAGTACTTC
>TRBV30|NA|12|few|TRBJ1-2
CAWSVGSHGYTF
TGTGCCTGGAGTGTCGGTTCTCATGGCTACACCTTC
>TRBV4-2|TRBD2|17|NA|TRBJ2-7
CASSQPGTSGRRYEQYF
TGTGCCAGCAGCCAACCCGGGACTAGCGGGAGAAGGTACGAGCAGTACTTC
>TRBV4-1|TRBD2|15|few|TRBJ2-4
CASSLLGLASNIQYF
TGCGCCAGCAGCCTACTAGGACTAGCGTCAAACATTCAGTACTTC
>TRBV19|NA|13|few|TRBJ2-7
CASSIVAKYEQYF
TGTGCCAGTAGTATAGTGGCGAAATACGAGCAGTACTTC
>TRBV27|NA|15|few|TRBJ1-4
CASSLLGAGDEKLFF
TGTGCCAGCAGTTTATTAGGGGCGGGCGATGAAAAACTGTTTTTT
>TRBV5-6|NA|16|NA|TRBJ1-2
CASSFRQARLVYGYTF
TGTGCCAGCAGCTTTAGACAGGCCAGACTAGTTTATGGCTACACCTTC
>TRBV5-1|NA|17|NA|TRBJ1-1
CASSLDWRQKMNTEAFF
TGCGCCAGCAGCTTGGATTGGCGACAGAAAATGAACACTGAAGCTTTCTTT